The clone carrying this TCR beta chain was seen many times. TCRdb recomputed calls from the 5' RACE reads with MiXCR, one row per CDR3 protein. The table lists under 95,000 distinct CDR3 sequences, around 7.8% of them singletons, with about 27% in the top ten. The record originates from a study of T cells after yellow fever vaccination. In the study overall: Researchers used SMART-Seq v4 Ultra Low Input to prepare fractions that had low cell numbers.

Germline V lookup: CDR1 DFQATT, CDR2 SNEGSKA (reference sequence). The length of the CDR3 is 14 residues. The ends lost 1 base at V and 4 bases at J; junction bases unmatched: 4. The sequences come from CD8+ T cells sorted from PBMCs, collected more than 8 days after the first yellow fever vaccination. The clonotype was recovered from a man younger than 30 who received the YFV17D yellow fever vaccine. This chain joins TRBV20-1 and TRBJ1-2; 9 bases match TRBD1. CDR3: CSARGQGGVYGYTF. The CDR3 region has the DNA TGCAGTGCTAGAGGACAGGGGGGGGTCTATGGCTACACCTTC.